This TCR beta chain stems from a study of Graves' ophthalmopathy and Graves' hyperthyroidism. RNA served as the template for amplifying TCR beta CDR3 regions. In the first round, RT-PCR was carried out with HTBI primers, and a multiplex PCR formed the second round. MiXCR, run by TCRdb on the multiplex PCR reads, gives a single entry per CDR3 protein. The repertoire has roughly 380,000 distinct CDR3 sequences, approximately 15% of them found once; the top ten carry approximately 7%. This clonotype was seen many times. V lost 3 bases to trimming and J lost 4 bases, with 12 bases between them. Germline V gives CDR1 MNHEY, CDR2 SMNVEV (reference sequence). CDR3 length: 14 residues.

The material sequenced was peripheral blood. The V and J genes are TRBV27 and TRBJ1-2; D unclear. The receptor's source is a woman between 18 and 29 years old with stable Graves' hyperthyroidism. CDR3 region: CASSLAGPGYGYTF. The DNA for the CDR3 is TGTGCCAGCAGTTTGGCCGGGCCGGGCTATGGCTACACCTTC.